This TCR beta chain was obtained from a study of patients and donors after allogeneic stem cell transplantation. This clonotype came up a few times. V shed 6 bases, J shed 4 bases, and the junction held 17 bases outside the gene matches. CDR1 and CDR2 from the germline V gene are SNHLY and FYNNEI. This CDR3 region has 17 residues. One entry per CDR3 protein, called by TCRdb with MiXCR from the RT-PCR reads. Here the sample spans approximately 57,000 distinct CDR3 sequences, about an eighth being singletons. The sample consisted of blood, either unsorted or a sorted T cell fraction (not recorded which). This clonotype was sampled from a human donor who was either an allogeneic HSCT recipient or a stem cell or donor lymphocyte infusion donor (not recorded which). It is not recorded whose cells these are; they may come from a transplant donor. The chain is built from TRBV2 and TRBJ1-1, with 7 bases aligning to TRBD1. Written as DNA, the CDR3 is TGTGCCAGCAGACAGGGGCGGACTCTGATGCTGGTCACTGAAGCTTTCTTT. Translated: CASRQGRTLMLVTEAFF.